The 28 T cell receptor beta chains reported below all come from one sample, sequenced in a study of blood T cell repertoires in COVID-19. The method was immunoSEQ multiplex PCR; TCRdb's version includes in-frame clones alone and lacks a portion of them. The profile covers 410,000 or so clones, with about 91% appearing a single time and roughly 1.6% taken by the ten largest. Sequenced material: peripheral blood. The receptor source for this set is a woman between 40 and 50 years old with COVID-19, enrolled during active disease.

This rearrangement joins TRBV19 to TRBJ2-7; 12 positions match TRBD1. The germline V gene has CDR1 LNHDA and CDR2 SQIVND (reference sequence). The CDR3 runs to 14 residues. Unmatched junction bases numbered 6, after V lost 6 bases and J lost 6 bases. The CDR3 coding sequence is TGTGCCAGTAGCATCGGGACAGGGGGCAGCGAGCAGTACTTC. Its translation is CASSIGTGGSEQYF.

The chain has TRBV2 and TRBJ2-5; 11 bases map to TRBD2. V lost 9 bases, J lost 5 bases, and 8 bases stayed unmatched. This CDR3 comprises 14 residues. The germline CDR1 and CDR2 sequences are SNHLY and FYNNEI. The CDR3 is CARRLAGPLETQYF. For the CDR3, the DNA is TGTGCCAGACGACTAGCGGGACCCTTGGAGACCCAGTACTTC.

The gene calls are TRBV6-5 and TRBJ1-2, with 7 bases aligning to TRBD1. The V and J ends lost 6 bases and 4 bases, in that order; junction bases with no gene match: 11. Germline V gene data show CDR1 as MNHEY and CDR2 as SVGAGI. This CDR3 has 15 amino acids. The CDR3 loop is CASSHRRGLGYGYTF. For the CDR3, the DNA is TGTGCCAGCAGCCACAGGAGGGGGCTTGGCTATGGCTACACCTTC.

V gene TRBV7-8 combines with J gene TRBJ1-5; no reliable D call. The CDR3 sequence is 15 residues long. Per germline, CDR1 SGHVS and CDR2 FQNEAQ. Trimming shortened V by 5 bases and J by 3 bases, and 14 bases separated the two germline ends. CDR3 DNA sequence: TGTGCCAGCAGCCCCAACCCTGGGCCCAATCAGCCCCAGCATTTT. Its translation is CASSPNPGPNQPQHF. Full variable domain (outside the CDR3, taken from reference TRBV7-8 and TRBJ1-5): GAGVSQSPRYKVAKRGQDVALRCDPISGHVSLFWYQQALGQGPEFLTYFQNEAQLDKSGLPSDRFFAERPEGSVSTLKIQRTQQEDSAVYLCASSPNPGPNQPQHFGDGTRLSIL.

This clone was seen a single time. V gene TRBV28 combines with J gene TRBJ1-2, with D tentatively TRBD1 (5 bases). The CDR3 runs 14 residues. Trimming stripped 6 bases from V and 1 base from J, with 12 bases between. Germline-derived CDR1 and CDR2 are MDHEN and SYDVKM. The chain's CDR3 is CASSLTAINYGYTF. CDR3 in DNA: TGTGCCAGCAGCCTGACAGCAATTAACTATGGCTACACCTTC.

This clone was observed a single time. This chain joins TRBV5-4 and TRBJ2-1; possible D gene TRBD2, 6 bases. This CDR3 is 19 amino acids long. Germline-derived CDR1 and CDR2 are SGHNT and YYREEE (reference sequence). Trimming cost V 0 bases and J 4 bases, with 23 bases left between them. DNA for the CDR3: TGTGCCAGCAGCTTGGATCTTGCCGGGACTGGGAGGCTATACAATGAGCAGTTCTTC. Its translation is CASSLDLAGTGRLYNEQFF.

A word on this clone: The same CDR3 also results from other DNA sequences found in this sample. V usage is TRBV28 and J usage is TRBJ1-2; unclear D gene. The CDR3 loop spans 12 amino acids. Germline CDR1 and CDR2: MDHEN and SYDVKM. Trimming pared 2 bases from V and 5 bases from J, leaving 6 bases between. DNA for the CDR3: TGTGCCAGCAGTTTAAGAGGTTATGGCTACACCTTC. Amino acid sequence: CASSLRGYGYTF.

The chain employs TRBV2 and TRBJ2-1; 7 bases fit TRBD2. Unmatched junction bases numbered 9, after V lost 3 bases and J lost 4 bases. Germline CDR1 reads SNHLY; CDR2 reads FYNNEI. The CDR3 extends over 16 amino acids. The DNA for the CDR3 is TGTGCCAGCAGTGAGCAGGGACTAAGTAGGTACAATGAGCAGTTCTTC. It specifies CASSEQGLSRYNEQFF. Filled out from reference TRBV2 and TRBJ2-1, the complete variable domain reads EPEVTQTPSHQVTQMGQEVILRCVPISNHLYFYWYRQILGQKVEFLVSFYNNEISEKSEIFDDQFSVERPDGSNFTLKIRSTKLEDSAMYFCASSEQGLSRYNEQFFGPGTRLTVL.

The chain combines TRBV18 with TRBJ1-2, with D tentatively TRBD1 (6 bases). The CDR3 sequence is 15 residues long. CDR1 KGHSH and CDR2 LQKENI come from the germline V gene. V lost 2 bases to trimming and J lost 0 bases, with 10 bases between them. DNA for the CDR3: TGTGCCAGCTCACCAGGACAGCAGGCTAACTATGGCTACACCTTC. This encodes CASSPGQQANYGYTF.

This chain connects TRBV7-2 to TRBJ1-5; 7 nucleotides match TRBD1. The CDR3 contains 14 residues. The V gene's germline CDR1 is SGHTA and CDR2 FQGNSA. Trimming removed 2 bases from V and 6 bases from J; junction bases left unmatched: 4. The CDR3 DNA sequence: TGTGCCAGCAGCTTAAGGGGGCGCGGTCAGCCCCAGCATTTT. This encodes CASSLRGRGQPQHF.

The chain recombines TRBV4-3 with TRBJ2-1; no clear D gene. CDR1 is LGHNA, CDR2 YSLEER, per germline. There are 15 residues in the CDR3. V lost 1 base to trimming and J lost 0 bases, with 7 bases between them. CDR3 DNA sequence: TGCGCCAGCAGCCAAGTCCTAGACTCCTACAATGAGCAGTTCTTC. This sequence encodes CASSQVLDSYNEQFF.

The genes are TRBV6-2 or TRBV6-3 and TRBJ1-2; 8 bases are shared with TRBD1. Germline V CDR1 and CDR2: MNHEY, SVGEGT. The CDR3 spans 15 residues. Germline trimming cut 5 bases from V and 3 bases from J; bases unmatched to any gene: 8. CDR3 in amino acids: CASSNPDRDYYGYTF. In DNA form, the CDR3 reads TGTGCCAGCAGTAACCCGGACAGGGACTACTATGGCTACACCTTC.

This clone occurred once. V usage is TRBV28 and J usage is TRBJ2-7; D is perhaps TRBD2 (6 bases). The length of the CDR3 is 14 residues. V shed 6 bases and J shed 4 bases, with 16 bases lying between them. The germline V gene encodes CDR1 MDHEN and CDR2 SYDVKM. The CDR3 protein is CASSPGLPGYEQYF. In DNA form, the CDR3 reads TGTGCCAGCAGCCCGGGACTCCCAGGATACGAGCAGTACTTC.

A word on this clone: Mismatch with germline at one junction end may stem from a read error. The J gene is TRBJ2-1, the V gene TRBV7-7, with a possible D match to TRBD1 (5 bases). CDR1 is SSHAT and CDR2 is FNYEAQ in the germline V gene (reference sequence). The CDR3 covers 14 residues. The CDR3 protein is CASSLLGVGDEQFF. CDR3 nucleotide sequence: TGTGCTAGCAGCTTATTAGGGGTTGGGGATGAGCAGTTCTTC.

The chain has TRBV30 and TRBJ2-6; D may be TRBD1 (6 bases). Germline V CDR1 and CDR2: GTSNPN, SVGIG (reference sequence). This CDR3 is 15 amino acids long. V was clipped by 1 base and J by 3 bases, with 10 bases between them. DNA of the CDR3: TGTGCCTGGAGTGGTACAGGGTATGGGGCCAACGTCCTGACTTTC. Translation gives CAWSGTGYGANVLTF.

This chain connects TRBV12-3 or TRBV12-4 to TRBJ1-5; D possibly corresponds to TRBD1 (6 bases). Trimming stripped 6 bases from V and 5 bases from J, with 11 bases between. This CDR3 comprises 13 residues. The CDR3 coding sequence is TGTGCCAGCAGCGGGACATCCGATCAGCCCCAGCATTTT. It is translated as CASSGTSDQPQHF.

This chain joins TRBV5-5 and TRBJ1-1, with 7 bases lining up with TRBD1. Germline assignment: CDR1 SGHKS and CDR2 YYEKEE (reference sequence). This CDR3 has 12 residues. Unmatched junction bases numbered 8, after V lost 5 bases and J lost 10 bases. In DNA, the CDR3 is TGTGCCAGCAGGGCCGACAGGGCGAGAGCTTTCTTT. Amino acids: CASRADRARAFF.

V gene TRBV28 combines with J gene TRBJ1-5; 7 bases are a match to TRBD1. Germline V gene data show CDR1 as MDHEN and CDR2 as SYDVKM. CDR3 length: 16 residues. V shed 6 bases, J shed 4 bases, and the junction held 12 bases outside the gene matches. CDR3: CASSPLGQSLNQPQHF. The CDR3 DNA follows: TGTGCCAGCAGCCCTTTGGGACAGTCCCTGAATCAGCCCCAGCATTTT.

The CDR3 region is CASTKGGGQGLTNEKLFF. CDR3 coding DNA: TGTGCCAGCACTAAGGGAGGGGGACAGGGTTTAACTAATGAAAAACTGTTTTTT. The chain employs TRBV27 and TRBJ1-4, with TRBD1 identical over 9 bases. The trim removed 7 bases at V and 1 base at J, leaving 13 bases unmatched. Germline CDR1 MNHEY, CDR2 SMNVEV (reference sequence). CDR3 size: 18 residues.

V gene TRBV21-1 combines with J gene TRBJ2-1; no DNA check was done on the table's D call, TRBD1. TRBV21-1 corresponds to a pseudogene. This CDR3 has 17 amino acids. The CDR3: CASSKSISRGKNNEQFF. The CDR3 DNA follows: TGTGCCAGCAGCAAATCAATCTCCAGGGGAAAGAACAATGAGCAGTTCTTC.

The chain carries TRBV18 and TRBJ1-2, with D possibly matching TRBD1 (5 bases). The germline V gene has CDR1 KGHSH and CDR2 LQKENI. With 3 bases removed from V and 6 bases from J, the gap between germline ends came to 14 bases. CDR3 length equals 14 residues. DNA for the CDR3: TGTGCCAGCTCACCCCTGTTAGGGGCGGATGGCTACACCTTC. Its translation: CASSPLLGADGYTF. The variable domain in full, with the rest retrieved from reference TRBV18 and TRBJ1-2, is NAGVMQNPRHLVRRRGQEARLRCSPMKGHSHVYWYRQLPEEGLKFMVYLQKENIIDESGMPKERFSAEFPKEGPSILRIQQVVRGDSAAYFCASSPLLGADGYTFGSGTRLTVV.

The J gene is TRBJ1-1, the V gene TRBV29-1; the match to TRBD1 covers 8 bases. CDR3 length: 13 residues. The ends lost 8 bases at V and 1 base at J; junction bases unmatched: 6. Germline CDR1 reads SQVTM; CDR2 reads ANQGSEA. Written as DNA, the CDR3 is TGCAGCTCACAGGGGGGTCCGAACACTGAAGCTTTCTTT. Protein product: CSSQGGPNTEAFF.

V is TRBV6-2 or TRBV6-3 and J is TRBJ2-7; 8 nucleotides align to TRBD1. The germline CDR1 and CDR2 sequences are MNHEY and SVGEGT. The CDR3 has 13 residues. Losses at the gene ends were 4 bases for V and 4 bases for J; bases not matched to a gene: 3. The CDR3 region is CASSWGQEYEQYF. In DNA, the CDR3 is TGTGCCAGCAGTTGGGGACAGGAGTACGAGCAGTACTTC.

The chain carries TRBV24-1 and TRBJ1-2; D may be TRBD1 (5 bases). CDR3 length: 17 residues. Trimming removed 4 bases at V and 7 bases at J, with 24 bases between. Looked up from germline, CDR1 is KGHDR and CDR2 is SFDVKD. CDR3 bases: TGTGCCACCAGTGACGCACGAGGTCGGGGGGTTGTAGGTGGCTACACCTTC. Its translation is CATSDARGRGVVGGYTF.

The V call is TRBV5-1, the J call TRBJ2-3, with 8 bases lining up with TRBD2. Germline CDR1 SGHRS, CDR2 YFSETQ. The CDR3 length is 15 residues. V gave up 1 base and J gave up 1 base; unmatched junction bases: 2. The CDR3 DNA reads as TGCGCCAGCAGCTTGAGGCGGGAGGGCACAGATACGCAGTATTTT. Residues: CASSLRREGTDTQYF.

The genes are TRBV5-1 and TRBJ2-2; TRBD1 is a possible D gene (6 bases). CDR1 and CDR2 (germline): SGHRS, YFSETQ. Trimming pared 0 bases from V and 2 bases from J, leaving 11 bases between. The CDR3 is 16 residues long. This chain's CDR3 is CASSLAGTLNTGELFF. The DNA of the CDR3 is TGCGCCAGCAGCTTGGCCGGGACACTCAACACCGGGGAGCTGTTTTTT. Together with reference TRBV5-1 and TRBJ2-2, the CDR3 gives the full variable domain: KAGVTQTPRYLIKTRGQQVTLSCSPISGHRSVSWYQQTPGQGLQFLFEYFSETQRNKGNFPGRFSGRQFSNSRSEMNVSTLELGDSALYLCASSLAGTLNTGELFFGEGSRLTVL.

This clone has just a few counts. The chain has TRBV6-2 or TRBV6-3 and TRBJ2-7; 13 bases fit TRBD2. The CDR3 runs 18 residues. CDR1 and CDR2 from the germline V gene are MNHEY and SVGEGT. J lost 0 bases, V lost 4 bases, and 9 bases had no gene match. CDR3 region: CASSFRTSGRLSSYEQYF. Here the CDR3 DNA reads TGTGCCAGCAGTTTCCGGACTAGCGGGAGATTATCCTCCTACGAGCAGTACTTC.

The chain recombines TRBV27 with TRBJ2-1; 10 nucleotides line up with TRBD1. This CDR3 is 16 amino acids long. J gave up 9 bases and V 7 bases, and 15 bases lay outside the gene matches. Germline lookup yields CDR1 MNHEY and CDR2 SMNVEV (reference sequence). The DNA of the CDR3 is TGTGCCAGCAATAAACTTCTCGACAGGGGGCATGGTGAGCAGTTCTTC. Translating it yields CASNKLLDRGHGEQFF.